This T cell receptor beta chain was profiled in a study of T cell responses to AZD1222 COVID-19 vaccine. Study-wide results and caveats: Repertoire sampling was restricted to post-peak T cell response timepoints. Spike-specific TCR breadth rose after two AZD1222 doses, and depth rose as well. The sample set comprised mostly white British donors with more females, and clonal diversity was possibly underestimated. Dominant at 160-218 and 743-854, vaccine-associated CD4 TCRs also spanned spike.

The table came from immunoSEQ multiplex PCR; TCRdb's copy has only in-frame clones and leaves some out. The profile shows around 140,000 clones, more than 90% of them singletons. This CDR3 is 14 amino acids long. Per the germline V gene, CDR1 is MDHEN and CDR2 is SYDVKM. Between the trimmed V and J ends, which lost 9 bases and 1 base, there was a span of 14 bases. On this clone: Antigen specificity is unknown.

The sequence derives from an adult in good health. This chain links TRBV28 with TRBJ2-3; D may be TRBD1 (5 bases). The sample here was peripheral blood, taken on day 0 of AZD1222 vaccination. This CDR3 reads CASEEVGGTDTQYF. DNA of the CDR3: TGTGCCAGTGAAGAGGTAGGGGGCACAGATACGCAGTATTTT.